This TCR beta chain was observed in a study of graft-versus-host responses after intestinal transplantation. Across the whole study: All recipients were transplanted with multivisceral, liver-intestinal, or isolated intestinal grafts. All recipients got anti-thymocyte globulin induction, then tacrolimus and steroids for about 3 years. Points from the study as a whole: Allografts of patients with graft-donor T cell macrochimerism showed high graft-versus-host to host-versus-graft clone ratios. Ileal or blood samples showed some GvH clones first, and such clones were also found in recipient marrow.

Here immunoSEQ multiplex PCR was the method, and the copy in TCRdb shows in-frame clones only, minus some. This table holds 100,000 or so clones, more than 85% found once. The length of the CDR3 is 15 residues. Per germline, CDR1 GTSNPN and CDR2 SVGIG (reference sequence). The ends were cut back, 2 bases at V and 0 bases at J, with 8 bases in the middle. A remark on this clone: Its antigen is not known.

This sequence was found in a human donor who received an intestinal transplant. J is TRBJ1-6 and V is TRBV30; the D is unclear. This sample comprised unstimulated CD4+ T cells sorted from spleen or lymph node cells, obtained before intestinal transplant. The CDR3 DNA sequence: TGTGCCTGGAGTCAAGCGAACTCCTATAATTCACCCCTCCACTTT. Amino acid sequence: CAWSQANSYNSPLHF. Using reference TRBV30 and TRBJ1-6 for the parts outside the CDR3, the full variable domain is SQTIHQWPATLVQPVGSPLSLECTVEGTSNPNLYWYRQAAGRGLQLLFYSVGIGQISSEVPQNLSASRPQDRQFILSSKKLLLSDSGFYLCAWSQANSYNSPLHFGNGTRLTVT.